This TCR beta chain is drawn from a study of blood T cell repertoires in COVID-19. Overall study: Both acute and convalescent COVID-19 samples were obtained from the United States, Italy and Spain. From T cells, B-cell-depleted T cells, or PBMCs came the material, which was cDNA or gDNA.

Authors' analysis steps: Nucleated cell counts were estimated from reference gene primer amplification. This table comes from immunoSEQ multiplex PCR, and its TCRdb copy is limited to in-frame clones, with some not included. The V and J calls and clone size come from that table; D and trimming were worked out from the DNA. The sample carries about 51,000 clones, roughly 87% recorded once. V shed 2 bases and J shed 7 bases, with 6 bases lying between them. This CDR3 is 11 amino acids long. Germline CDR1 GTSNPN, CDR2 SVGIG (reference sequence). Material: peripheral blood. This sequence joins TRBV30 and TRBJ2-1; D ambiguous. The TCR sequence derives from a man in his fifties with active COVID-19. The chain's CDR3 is CAWSYRNEQFF. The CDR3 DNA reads TGTGCCTGGAGTTACCGGAATGAGCAGTTCTTC.